The 24 T cell receptor beta chains reported below all come from one sample, sequenced in a study of cytomegalovirus exposure and HLA in healthy donors. A multiplex PCR was run with 60 Vbeta primers and 13 Jbeta primers. Libraries were prepared by immunoSEQ multiplex PCR; TCRdb keeps only in-frame clonotypes and omits some of them. The table includes about 120,000 clones, about 80% detected once. The source material was PBMCs. These receptor sequences come from a female donor in good health and CMV-seropositive.

V is TRBV2 and J is TRBJ2-7; perhaps TRBD1 as D (5 bases). V lost 4 bases, J lost 0 bases, and 10 bases lay in between. The CDR3 has 14 residues. From germline, CDR1 is SNHLY and CDR2 FYNNEI. The CDR3 loop is CASSAGSSSYEQYF. The CDR3 nucleotides are TGTGCCAGCAGTGCAGGGTCCAGCTCCTACGAGCAGTACTTC. Variable domain in full (rest from reference TRBV2 and TRBJ2-7): EPEVTQTPSHQVTQMGQEVILRCVPISNHLYFYWYRQILGQKVEFLVSFYNNEISEKSEIFDDQFSVERPDGSNFTLKIRSTKLEDSAMYFCASSAGSSSYEQYFGPGTRLTVT.

There are a few counts of this clone. The chain is built from TRBV4-1 and TRBJ1-1, with 7 bases matching TRBD1. Trimming took 4 bases from V and 7 from J; bases not matched to a gene: 3. Germline V gene lookup returns CDR1 MGHRA and CDR2 YSYEKL. This CDR3 is built from 12 residues. The CDR3 nucleotides read TGCGCCAGCAGCCTGGGACAGAATGAAGCTTTCTTT. It encodes CASSLGQNEAFF.

The V and J genes are TRBV30 and TRBJ1-3; possible D gene TRBD1, 5 bases. Trimming left V 0 bases short and J 0 bases short, with 9 bases between. The CDR3 contains 15 residues. Looked up from germline, CDR1 is GTSNPN and CDR2 is SVGIG (reference sequence). CDR3 sequence: CAWSVQTGSGNTIYF. The CDR3 nucleotides are TGTGCCTGGAGTGTACAAACAGGCTCTGGAAACACCATATATTTT.

This chain connects TRBV6-4 to TRBJ1-2; no reliable D call. The V end lost 6 bases, the J end lost 7 bases, and 15 bases lay between the germline ends. Germline assignment: CDR1 MRHNA and CDR2 SNTAGT. The CDR3 is 13 residues long. The CDR3 sequence is CASSPTRGSGYTF. In nucleotides, the CDR3 is TGTGCCAGCAGCCCAACCCGGGGAAGTGGCTACACCTTC.

J is TRBJ1-2 and V is TRBV12-5; D is possibly TRBD1 (6 bases). This CDR3 spans 15 amino acids. Germline CDR1 is LGHNT and CDR2 is FRNRAP. V was clipped by 0 bases and J by 8 bases, with 16 bases between them. This CDR3 is CASGLVPGEGKGYTF. CDR3 DNA sequence: TGTGCTAGTGGTTTGGTTCCAGGGGAGGGGAAGGGCTACACCTTC.

J is TRBJ2-7 and V is TRBV29-1; D possibly corresponds to TRBD1 (6 bases). The length of the CDR3 is 13 residues. The V end lost 7 bases, the J end lost 4 bases, and 17 bases lay between the germline ends. Germline V gene data show CDR1 as SQVTM and CDR2 as ANQGSEA. The DNA for the CDR3 is TGCAGCGCCGCACGACAGGAAGGGTACGAGCAGTACTTC. This codes for CSAARQEGYEQYF.

The J gene is TRBJ2-7, the V gene TRBV27; 7 bases are a match to TRBD2. The V and J ends lost 2 bases and 3 bases, in that order; junction bases with no gene match: 1. CDR1 is MNHEY, CDR2 SMNVEV, per germline (reference sequence). This CDR3 is 13 amino acids long. The CDR3 region is CASSLKRGYEQYF. The CDR3 DNA is TGTGCCAGCAGTTTAAAGCGGGGCTACGAGCAGTACTTC.

The chain recombines TRBV7-9 with TRBJ2-1, with no clear D. Trimming cost V 3 bases and J 9 bases, with 6 bases left between them. Germline values: CDR1 SEHNR, CDR2 FQNEAQ (reference sequence). CDR3 length: 11 amino acids. CDR3 amino acids: CASSFSSEQFF. DNA of the CDR3: TGTGCCAGCAGCTTTTCGAGTGAGCAGTTCTTC.

The chain carries TRBV30 and TRBJ1-1, with TRBD1 matching 7 bases. The CDR3 runs 13 residues. Germline V gene sequence: CDR1 GTSNPN, CDR2 SVGIG (reference sequence). Trimming at V came to 3 bases and at J to 5 bases, leaving 6 bases not matched to a gene. The CDR3 loop reads CAWSQGVGTEAFF. The CDR3 DNA is TGTGCCTGGAGCCAGGGGGTAGGAACTGAAGCTTTCTTT.

This clone has a handful of counts. V and J are TRBV6-1 and TRBJ2-3; D ambiguous. The CDR3 contains 13 residues. Trimming left V 2 bases short and J 6 bases short, with 9 bases between. Germline V lookup: CDR1 MNHNS, CDR2 SASEGT. CDR3 sequence: CASSELNRDTQYF. DNA for the CDR3: TGTGCCAGCAGTGAACTCAACCGGGATACGCAGTATTTT.

This clone was seen more than once but under ten times. The V call is TRBV10-3, the J call TRBJ2-7; no reliable D call. The germline V and J ends were trimmed by 0 bases and 6 bases, with 9 bases remaining between them. This CDR3 has 13 residues. Germline V gene data show CDR1 as ENHRY and CDR2 as SYGVKD. CDR3 region: CAISESQAREQYF. For the CDR3, the DNA is TGTGCCATCAGTGAGTCGCAGGCCCGCGAGCAGTACTTC.

The chain combines TRBV4-2 with TRBJ1-6; possible D gene TRBD1, 6 bases. Germline lookup yields CDR1 LGHNA and CDR2 YNFKEQ. V was cut by 3 bases and J by 7 bases, with 10 bases left in between. The CDR3 extends over 14 amino acids. CDR3: CASSQGRGNSPLHF. For the CDR3, the DNA is TGTGCCAGCAGCCAGGGCAGGGGAAATTCACCCCTCCACTTT.

The chain has TRBV6-6 and TRBJ2-1, with TRBD2 identical over 11 bases. V was clipped by 3 bases and J by 4 bases; unmatched bases: 2. CDR3 length equals 15 residues. Germline assignment: CDR1 MNHNY and CDR2 SVGAGI (reference sequence). The CDR3 loop reads CASSYTSGGYNEQFF. CDR3 DNA: TGTGCCAGCAGTTATACTAGCGGGGGTTACAATGAGCAGTTCTTC.

The rearrangement links TRBV7-8 to TRBJ1-2; 7 bases align to TRBD1. J was trimmed by 8 bases and V by 2 bases; bases with no gene match: 17. The CDR3 extends over 17 amino acids. The germline CDR1 and CDR2 sequences are SGHVS and FQNEAQ. The CDR3 sequence: CASSLSRRPTGDRGYTF. The CDR3 DNA reads TGTGCCAGCAGCTTATCTAGGCGACCTACAGGGGATCGGGGCTACACCTTC.

This clone was recorded a few times. This chain joins TRBV5-1 and TRBJ1-1; TRBD1 aligns across 9 bases. Trimming removed 7 bases from V and 1 base from J; junction bases left unmatched: 2. Per the germline V gene, CDR1 is SGHRS and CDR2 is YFSETQ. The CDR3 has 13 amino acids. This chain's CDR3 is CASGTGPNTEAFF. CDR3 nucleotides: TGCGCCAGCGGGACAGGGCCGAACACTGAAGCTTTCTTT.

The chain couples TRBV7-8 to TRBJ1-2, with 9 bases fitting TRBD1. V lost 5 bases and J lost 8; bases outside the gene matches: 21. Germline V lookup: CDR1 SGHVS, CDR2 FQNEAQ. The CDR3 has 18 residues. The CDR3, as DNA: TGTGCCAGCAGCCTCTACCGGGTACCGGGACAGGGTTTATTCGGCTACACCTTC. It encodes CASSLYRVPGQGLFGYTF.

The chain links TRBV19 to TRBJ1-1; D unresolved. The CDR3 is 12 amino acids. Germline CDR1 LNHDA, CDR2 SQIVND (reference sequence). V shed 3 bases and J shed 11 bases, with 13 bases lying between them. CDR3 sequence reads: CASSIVNNLAFF. The CDR3 nucleotides read TGTGCCAGTAGTATCGTAAATAATCTGGCTTTCTTT.

The chain combines TRBV5-1 with TRBJ2-1, with 15 positions matching TRBD2. The CDR3 extends over 17 amino acids. From germline, CDR1 is SGHRS and CDR2 YFSETQ. J was trimmed by 12 bases and V by 4 bases; bases with no gene match: 14. CDR3 protein: CASSPGVGLAGGPVQFF. DNA of the CDR3: TGCGCCAGCAGCCCGGGAGTTGGACTAGCGGGGGGGCCGGTGCAGTTCTTC.

The genes are TRBV18 and TRBJ2-6; TRBD2 agrees at 7 bases. CDR1 is KGHSH and CDR2 is LQKENI in the germline V gene. This CDR3 is built from 14 residues. Unmatched junction bases numbered 0, after V lost 6 bases and J lost 1 base. This CDR3 is CASSRESGANVLTF. As DNA, the CDR3 is TGTGCCAGCTCGCGGGAGTCTGGGGCCAACGTCCTGACTTTC.

Only a few counts were recorded for this clone. The chain employs TRBV14 and TRBJ1-5; TRBD1 might be the D (6 bases). The length of the CDR3 is 19 residues. Trimming left V 1 base short and J 1 base short, with 20 bases between. In germline, CDR1 is SGHDN, CDR2 FVKESK. The CDR3 nucleotides read TGTGCCAGCAGCCAAGTTCGGGGGGCTGGTTGGACGAGCAATCAGCCCCAGCATTTT. Translated, it gives CASSQVRGAGWTSNQPQHF.

V and J are TRBV6-6 and TRBJ2-3; 9 bases line up with TRBD2. The CDR3 has 16 amino acids. Looked up from germline, CDR1 is MNHNY and CDR2 is SVGAGI (reference sequence). The V segment lost 4 bases and the J segment 2 bases; nucleotides outside the gene matches: 7. The CDR3 bases are TGTGCCAGCAGTTCCTCGACTAGCGGAAACACAGATACGCAGTATTTT. Translated: CASSSSTSGNTDTQYF.

This clone was observed a few times. The V call is TRBV19, the J call TRBJ1-1; D is possibly TRBD1 (6 bases). The CDR3 has 15 residues. The V and J ends lost 1 base and 0 bases respectively, with 9 bases between them. In germline, CDR1 is LNHDA, CDR2 SQIVND (reference sequence). Here the CDR3 DNA reads TGTGCCAGTAGTATAGCAGGGGTGATGAACACTGAAGCTTTCTTT. Translating gives CASSIAGVMNTEAFF.

This clone was counted a single time. This sequence joins TRBV6-5 and TRBJ2-7, with D possibly being TRBD1 (6 bases). Trimming pared 4 bases from V and 2 bases from J, leaving 12 bases between. The CDR3 extends over 14 amino acids. CDR1 and CDR2 (germline): MNHEY, SVGAGI. The CDR3 sequence is CASSFDAGAYEQYF. For the CDR3, the DNA is TGTGCCAGCAGTTTCGATGCAGGGGCCTACGAGCAGTACTTC.

The chain has TRBV6-1 and TRBJ1-5; tentative D call: TRBD1 (5 bases). The CDR3 is 14 residues long. Per the germline V gene, CDR1 is MNHNS and CDR2 is SASEGT. Trimming stripped 0 bases from V and 5 bases from J, with 8 bases between. The CDR3 loop is CASSEAGRDQPQHF. The DNA for the CDR3 is TGTGCCAGCAGTGAAGCTGGCAGGGATCAGCCCCAGCATTTT.